The entry below describes one TCR beta chain. Its recognized antigen is unknown. Base qualities are not provided; no much larger clone lies one nucleotide away. This sample stems from a study of long-term antiretroviral therapy in people with HIV (dated by TCRdb to the early 2020s). General notes on the study: Collection of the earliest samples took place about a decade ahead of the 2015 WHO recommendation for immediate ART, at a time when ART was typically delayed until CD4 counts fell. No cross-contamination during QIAcube processing turned up in test extractions that ran a monoclonal T-cell line alongside 25 to 35 polyclonal samples. A retrospective serial study tested whether changes in peripheral blood TRB repertoire composition and diversity were associated with ART initiation and durable HIV suppression. About 35% of the 30 participants with HIV were female. A total of 192 cryopreserved PBMC samples were contributed to the cohort by 30 adults with confirmed HIV infection, with samples collected serially over a mean of roughly six years (range 1-12). General conclusions and limits of the study: Because cell numbers in pre-ART samples were limited, unsorted PBMC were profiled instead of sorted CD4+ and CD8+ T cells. The samples span the years 2004 to 2017, and the ART regimens used at that time may not be as effective as current regimens. Owing to limited PBMC availability, only the TCR beta chain was sequenced, without alpha chain pairing. HIV repertoires had narrower CDR3 length ranges than controls, and the network structure suggested an antigen-experienced repertoire that shifted only slightly toward naive after ART. A significant increase in TRB diversity was found to be associated with ART initiation, although TRB diversity was observed to remain significantly below that of transplant donor controls even after long-term ART. Inferences about post-ART repertoire changes were limited because no data were available on ART adherence, viral resistance or therapy changes. The repertoire was dominated across all time points by expanded TRB clones identified before ART initiation, although this dominance was seen to fluctuate and to decrease in many PLHIV after ART.

Between the V and J ends, shortened by 7 bases and 2 bases respectively, the junction contains 18 bases. Looking up the germline V gene (reference sequence) yields CDR1 MNHNY and CDR2 SVGAGI. The CDR3 numbers 16 residues from cysteine through phenylalanine. CDR3 DNA is the only sequence kept; it has 48 bases, read in frame from the first base. The immunoSEQ hsTCRB v3.0 assay was used at survey level resolution for TRB variable region sequencing. The targeted TRB sequencing depth was roughly 40,000-55,000 T-cell genomes per sample. An Illumina MiSeq with a v3 150-cycle kit was used to sequence the pooled TRB libraries. Per the source publication's procedure: Analysis of repertoires was carried out in R inside a reproducible Nextflow workflow spanning QC, data transformation and analysis. LymphoSeq2, an R package for exploring AIRR-Seq data, was used to implement the custom analyses. After excluding several samples that yielded fewer than 5000 total TRB sequences, around 190 HIV repertoires remained for analysis. Among the roughly 200 retained HIV repertoires, about 57 were collected before ART initiation and approximately 130 after ART initiation. Repertoires were downsampled to 5000 TRB nucleotide sequences, with summary statistics averaged over 100 downsampling iterations. Only TRB sequences with CDR3 regions of at least seven amino acids were retained for analysis. Two measures captured diversity: a Shannon entropy-derived clonality score and the Gini coefficient. Repertoire networks linked the top 5000 CDR3 amino acid sequences whenever two sequences differed by an edit distance of one. For TRB CDR3 amino acid sequences, antigen specificity groups and MHC restriction were predicted with GLIPH2. To flag known associations with CMV, EBV, HIV or tissue antigens, CDR3 amino acid sequences were compared against VDJdb and McPAS-TCR. Pre-ART, post-ART and control groups were compared with Wilcoxon signed-rank tests and Holm-Bonferroni correction. What TCRdb holds here is the immuneACCESS table cut down to in-frame rearrangements. Part of the clones is not present; checked against another copy, under half of the missing clones reflect an unresolved V gene, and the others are unexplained. Clonal size and the V and J genes are those of that table, whereas D and trimming came from the DNA. The table for this sample lists about 29,000 clones; 70% to 90% of them were counted only once. Of the sample, almost 7.5% is held by the ten largest clones.

To be included, a participant needed at least one PBMC sample from before ART initiation plus at least two post-ART samples. All participants with HIV were treated in the United States of America. Cryopreserved samples of about 0.95-11 million PBMC were thawed and washed before DNA extraction. At the time of the earliest PBMC sample, participants with HIV were aged between roughly 20 and 60 years. PBMC samples were contributed by each participant from 1-4 timepoints before ART initiation and 2-8 timepoints after ART initiation, with a median of 7 samples. For every participant, serial HIV viral load, CD4+ T-cell count, ART history and demographic data were obtained. A Qiagen kit on a QIAcube was used to extract genomic DNA from unsorted PBMC, with samples processed in batches of 12.

The specimen comprised unsorted PBMCs, sampled approximately 5 years before starting antiretroviral therapy. This sequence was found in a man aged 50 or older with HIV. Recombination linked TRBV6-6 to TRBJ1-3; 5 matching bases give a weak D call of TRBD1. The DNA sequence reads TGTGCCAGCACTAGGGGACCGCCGATCACTGGAAACACCATATATTTT. Its translation is CASTRGPPITGNTIYF.